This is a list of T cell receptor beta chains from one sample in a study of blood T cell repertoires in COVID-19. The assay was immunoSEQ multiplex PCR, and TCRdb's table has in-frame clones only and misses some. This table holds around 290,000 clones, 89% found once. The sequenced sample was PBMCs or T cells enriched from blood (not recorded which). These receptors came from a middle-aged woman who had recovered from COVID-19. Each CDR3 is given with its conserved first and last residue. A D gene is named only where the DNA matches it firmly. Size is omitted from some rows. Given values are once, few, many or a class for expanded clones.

cdr3_nt: TGCGCCAGCAGCGCGCTGTCCATGAACACTGAAGCTTTCTTT
cdr3_aa: CASSALSMNTEAFF
cdr3_length: 14
d_call: -
v_call: TRBV5-1
j_call: TRBJ1-1
clone_size: -

cdr3_nt: TGTGCCAGCCGGCCAGGTTTGAACACCGGGGAGCTGTTTTTT
cdr3_aa: CASRPGLNTGELFF
cdr3_length: 14
d_call: -
v_call: TRBV28
j_call: TRBJ2-2
clone_size: -

cdr3_nt: TGTGCCAGCTCACCCAGGGACAGGGGGGATCGGAACACTGAAGCTTTCTTT
cdr3_aa: CASSPRDRGDRNTEAFF
cdr3_length: 17
d_call: TRBD1
v_call: TRBV18
j_call: TRBJ1-1
clone_size: -

cdr3_nt: TGTGCCAGCAGCTTAGTTTGGGGACTAGCGGGCCAACAAGAGACCCAGTACTTC
cdr3_aa: CASSLVWGLAGQQETQYF
cdr3_length: 18
d_call: TRBD2
v_call: TRBV11-3
j_call: TRBJ2-5
clone_size: -

cdr3_nt: TGTGCCAGCAGCCAGACTAACCGTAGCTCCTATAATTCACCCCTCCACTTT
cdr3_aa: CASSQTNRSSYNSPLHF
cdr3_length: 17
d_call: -
v_call: TRBV5-6
j_call: TRBJ1-6
clone_size: -

cdr3_nt: TGTGCCAGCCGAAGGACAGGGGGCTACGAGCAGTACTTC
cdr3_aa: CASRRTGGYEQYF
cdr3_length: 13
d_call: TRBD1
v_call: TRBV6-5
j_call: TRBJ2-7
clone_size: -

cdr3_nt: TGCGCCAGCAGCGATGGGGAAAGGGGGCGCGGCTACACCTTC
cdr3_aa: CASSDGERGRGYTF
cdr3_length: 14
d_call: TRBD1
v_call: TRBV4-1
j_call: TRBJ1-2
clone_size: -

cdr3_nt: TGTGCCAGCAGGGAGCCAGAACCGCCCTATGGCTACACCTTC
cdr3_aa: CASREPEPPYGYTF
cdr3_length: 14
d_call: -
v_call: TRBV6-5
j_call: TRBJ1-2
clone_size: -

cdr3_nt: TGTGCCAGCTCACCCACAGGGGCCCCTTCTAACTATGGCTACACCTTC
cdr3_aa: CASSPTGAPSNYGYTF
cdr3_length: 16
d_call: TRBD1
v_call: TRBV18
j_call: TRBJ1-2
clone_size: once

cdr3_nt: TGTGCCAGCAGTGAAGCCCAACTCACAGCCTATGGCTACACCTTC
cdr3_aa: CASSEAQLTAYGYTF
cdr3_length: 15
d_call: -
v_call: TRBV6-1
j_call: TRBJ1-2
clone_size: -

cdr3_nt: TGTGCCTGGAGTCGACTAGCGAAAGAGACCCAGTACTTC
cdr3_aa: CAWSRLAKETQYF
cdr3_length: 13
d_call: TRBD2
v_call: TRBV30
j_call: TRBJ2-5
clone_size: -

cdr3_nt: TGCGCCAGCAGCTTGGGGACCCCAGGGCTAGGGTACGAGCAGTACTTC
cdr3_aa: CASSLGTPGLGYEQYF
cdr3_length: 16
d_call: -
v_call: TRBV5-1
j_call: TRBJ2-7
clone_size: -

cdr3_nt: TGTGCCAGCAGCTTGGAGCGGCCCGCCACTTGGGGAGATACGCAGTATTTT
cdr3_aa: CASSLERPATWGDTQYF
cdr3_length: 17
d_call: -
v_call: TRBV5-6
j_call: TRBJ2-3
clone_size: -

cdr3_nt: TGTGCCAGTAACCCAATGGCAGGGGGGAAAGGTAATTCACCCCTCCACTTT
cdr3_aa: CASNPMAGGKGNSPLHF
cdr3_length: 17
d_call: TRBD1
v_call: TRBV19
j_call: TRBJ1-6
clone_size: -

cdr3_nt: TGCGCCAGCAGCCCACCGATCGGGTATGGCTACACCTTC
cdr3_aa: CASSPPIGYGYTF
cdr3_length: 13
d_call: -
v_call: TRBV5-1
j_call: TRBJ1-2
clone_size: -

cdr3_nt: TGTGCCAGCAGCCCACGGGACATCACCTACGAGCAGTACTTC
cdr3_aa: CASSPRDITYEQYF
cdr3_length: 14
d_call: -
v_call: TRBV7-8
j_call: TRBJ2-7
clone_size: -

cdr3_nt: TGTGCCAGCAGTTTAAGAGGGGGAACAGAGACCCAGTACTTC
cdr3_aa: CASSLRGGTETQYF
cdr3_length: 14
d_call: -
v_call: TRBV27
j_call: TRBJ2-5
clone_size: -

cdr3_nt: TGTGCCAGCAGTTACTCGCACACTAAGGACATCGAGCAGTACTTC
cdr3_aa: CASSYSHTKDIEQYF
cdr3_length: 15
d_call: -
v_call: TRBV6-5
j_call: TRBJ2-7
clone_size: -

cdr3_nt: TGCGCCAGCAGCTTGAAGCTTGATTCACCCCTCCACTTT
cdr3_aa: CASSLKLDSPLHF
cdr3_length: 13
d_call: -
v_call: TRBV5-1
j_call: TRBJ1-6
clone_size: -

cdr3_nt: TGTGCCAGCAGTCCGGGACACCCTAATGAAAAACTGTTTTTT
cdr3_aa: CASSPGHPNEKLFF
cdr3_length: 14
d_call: -
v_call: TRBV6-5
j_call: TRBJ1-4
clone_size: once

cdr3_nt: TGTGCCAGCAGTCGAGGACTAGCGGGGACAGATACGCAGTATTTT
cdr3_aa: CASSRGLAGTDTQYF
cdr3_length: 15
d_call: TRBD2
v_call: TRBV6-5
j_call: TRBJ2-3
clone_size: -

cdr3_nt: TGCGCCAGCAGCTTCATGGCCGGGACTAGCGGGAAAAATGAGCAGTTCTTC
cdr3_aa: CASSFMAGTSGKNEQFF
cdr3_length: 17
d_call: TRBD2
v_call: TRBV5-1
j_call: TRBJ2-1
clone_size: -

cdr3_nt: TGTGCCAGCAGGACAGGGGGCGTGAACACCGGGGAGCTGTTTTTT
cdr3_aa: CASRTGGVNTGELFF
cdr3_length: 15
d_call: TRBD1
v_call: TRBV7-2
j_call: TRBJ2-2
clone_size: -

cdr3_nt: TGTGCCAGCAGTTGGAGGGAGAAGGAAAAACTGTTTTTT
cdr3_aa: CASSWREKEKLFF
cdr3_length: 13
d_call: -
v_call: TRBV27
j_call: TRBJ1-4
clone_size: -